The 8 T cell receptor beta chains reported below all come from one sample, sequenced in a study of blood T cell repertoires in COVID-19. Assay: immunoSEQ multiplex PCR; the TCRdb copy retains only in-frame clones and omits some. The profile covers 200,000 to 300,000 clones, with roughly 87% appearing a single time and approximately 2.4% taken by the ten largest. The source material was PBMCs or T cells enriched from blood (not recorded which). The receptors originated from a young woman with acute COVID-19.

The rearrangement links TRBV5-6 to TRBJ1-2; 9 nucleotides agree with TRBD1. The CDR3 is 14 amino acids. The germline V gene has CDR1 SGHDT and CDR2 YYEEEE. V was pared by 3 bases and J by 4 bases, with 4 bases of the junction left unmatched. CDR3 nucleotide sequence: TGTGCCAGCAGCTGGGACAGGGCATTCTATGGCTACACCTTC. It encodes CASSWDRAFYGYTF.

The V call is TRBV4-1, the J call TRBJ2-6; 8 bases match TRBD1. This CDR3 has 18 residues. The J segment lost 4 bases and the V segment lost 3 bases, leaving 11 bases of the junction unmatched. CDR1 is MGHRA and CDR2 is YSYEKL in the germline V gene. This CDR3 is CASSQTPSTGVGANVLTF. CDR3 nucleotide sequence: TGCGCCAGCAGCCAGACCCCTTCGACAGGGGTCGGGGCCAACGTCCTGACTTTC.

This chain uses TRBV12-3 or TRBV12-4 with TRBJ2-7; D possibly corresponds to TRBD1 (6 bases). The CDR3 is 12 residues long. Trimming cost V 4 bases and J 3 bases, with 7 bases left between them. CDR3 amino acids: CASSSGVYEQYF. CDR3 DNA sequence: TGTGCCAGCAGTTCAGGGGTCTACGAGCAGTACTTC.

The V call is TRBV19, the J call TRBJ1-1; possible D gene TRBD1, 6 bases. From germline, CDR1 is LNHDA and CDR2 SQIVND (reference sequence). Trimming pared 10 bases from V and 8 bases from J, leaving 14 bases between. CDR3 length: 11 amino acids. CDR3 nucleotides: TGTGCCACCCGTTCGAGGGGGGAAGCTTTCTTT. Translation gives CATRSRGEAFF.

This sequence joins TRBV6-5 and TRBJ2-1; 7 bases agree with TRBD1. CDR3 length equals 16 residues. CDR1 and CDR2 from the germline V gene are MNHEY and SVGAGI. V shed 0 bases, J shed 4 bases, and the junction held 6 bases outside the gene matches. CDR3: CASSYSWDRSYNEQFF. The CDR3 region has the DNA TGTGCCAGCAGTTACTCTTGGGACAGAAGTTACAATGAGCAGTTCTTC.

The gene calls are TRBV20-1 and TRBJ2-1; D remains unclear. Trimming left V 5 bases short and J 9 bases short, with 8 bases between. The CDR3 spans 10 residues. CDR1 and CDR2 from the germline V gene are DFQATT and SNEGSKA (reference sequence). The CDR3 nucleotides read TGCAGTGCTGTAGCATTTGAGCAGTTCTTC. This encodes CSAVAFEQFF.

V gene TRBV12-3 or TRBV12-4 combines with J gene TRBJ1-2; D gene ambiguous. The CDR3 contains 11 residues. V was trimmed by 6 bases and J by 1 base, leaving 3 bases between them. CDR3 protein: CASSSNYGYTF. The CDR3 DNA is TGTGCCAGCAGCAGTAACTATGGCTACACCTTC.

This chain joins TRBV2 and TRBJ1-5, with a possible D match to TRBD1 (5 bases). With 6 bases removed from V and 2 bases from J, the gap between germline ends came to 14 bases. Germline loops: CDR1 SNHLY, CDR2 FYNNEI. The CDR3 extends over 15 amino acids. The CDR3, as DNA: TGTGCCAGCAGCCCGCCCGGGGGTCGCAATCAGCCCCAGCATTTT. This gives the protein CASSPPGGRNQPQHF.